These 27 T cell receptor beta chains were all obtained from the same sample, sequenced in a study of cytomegalovirus exposure and HLA in healthy donors. It was with 60 Vbeta and 13 Jbeta primers that the PCR ran. The method was immunoSEQ multiplex PCR; TCRdb's version includes in-frame clones alone and lacks a portion of them. The sample records about 170,000 clones, 79% being singletons. The specimen sequenced was PBMCs. Receptor source: a woman aged 45-59 years in good health and CMV-seronegative.

V and J are TRBV19 and TRBJ2-5, with D possibly TRBD1 on 6 matching bases. V dropped 4 bases and J dropped 4 bases, with 10 bases sitting between them. This CDR3 is built from 13 residues. The germline gives CDR1 LNHDA, CDR2 SQIVND (reference sequence). As DNA, the CDR3 is TGTGCCAGTAGTACGACCAGGGGAGAGACCCAGTACTTC. Protein: CASSTTRGETQYF.

This clone was picked up one time. This rearrangement joins TRBV29-1 to TRBJ1-2; D gene unclear. Trimming took off 3 bases at V and 4 bases at J, with 18 bases between the two ends. The CDR3 is 15 residues long. Germline V gene data show CDR1 as SQVTM and CDR2 as ANQGSEA. CDR3 sequence: CSVETTEASFYGYTF. CDR3 in DNA: TGCAGCGTTGAGACCACGGAGGCCTCCTTCTATGGCTACACCTTC. The entire variable domain, with the rest obtained from reference TRBV29-1 and TRBJ1-2, is as follows: SAVISQKPSRDICQRGTSLTIQCQVDSQVTMMFWYRQQPGQSLTLIATANQGSEATYESGFVIDKFPISRPNLTFSTLTVSNMSPEDSSIYLCSVETTEASFYGYTFGSGTRLTVV.

CDR3 nucleotide sequence: TGTGCCAGCAGCTCCCTTGACAGGAACACTGAAGCTTTCTTT. It codes for CASSSLDRNTEAFF. The chain recombines TRBV7-7 with TRBJ1-1, with D perhaps TRBD1 (5 bases). The germline V gene encodes CDR1 SSHAT and CDR2 FNYEAQ (reference sequence). CDR3 size: 14 residues. V was shortened by 4 bases and J by 1 base, with 10 bases between the two germline ends.

CDR3 bases: TGTGCCAGCAGCCCGGGACTAGCGGGACCAGATACGCAGTATTTT. It specifies CASSPGLAGPDTQYF. The J gene is TRBJ2-3, the V gene TRBV7-9; TRBD2 aligns across 13 bases. The CDR3 sequence is 15 residues long. Germline V gives CDR1 SEHNR, CDR2 FQNEAQ (reference sequence). The trim removed 5 bases at V and 4 bases at J, leaving 3 bases unmatched.

This clone was observed a handful of times. The rearrangement links TRBV28 to TRBJ2-1; 7 bases are shared with TRBD1. With 6 bases clipped from V and 2 bases from J, the junction kept 10 bases outside the gene matches. This CDR3 contains 16 residues. Germline values: CDR1 MDHEN, CDR2 SYDVKM. The CDR3 protein is CASSSTGAGAYNEQFF. DNA for the CDR3: TGTGCCAGCAGCTCAACAGGGGCTGGGGCCTACAATGAGCAGTTCTTC.

The sample holds one count of this clone. This chain links TRBV5-1 with TRBJ2-2, with 7 positions matching TRBD1. Germline lookup yields CDR1 SGHRS and CDR2 YFSETQ. The CDR3 totals 15 residues. The trim removed 5 bases at V and 1 base at J, leaving 5 bases unmatched. The CDR3 region is CASRLWTGNTGELFF. Here the CDR3 DNA reads TGCGCCAGCAGACTTTGGACAGGGAACACCGGGGAGCTGTTTTTT.

This clone appeared a single time. The genes are TRBV19 and TRBJ2-1; perhaps TRBD1 as D (5 bases). Germline V gene lookup returns CDR1 LNHDA and CDR2 SQIVND (reference sequence). V was clipped by 5 bases and J by 8 bases, with 19 bases between them. This CDR3 region has 15 residues. CDR3 loop: CASSPASDTGDEQFF. The CDR3 DNA follows: TGTGCCAGTAGTCCAGCCTCGGACACCGGCGATGAGCAGTTCTTC.

The CDR3 nucleotides are TGTGCCAGCAGCCCAGACTTGGTAGAGACCCAGTACTTC. Translating gives CASSPDLVETQYF. This chain connects TRBV7-2 to TRBJ2-5; D gene uncertain. V was cut by 5 bases and J by 4 bases, with 11 bases left in between. CDR1 is SGHTA and CDR2 is FQGNSA in the germline V gene. The CDR3 has 13 amino acids.

Points on this clone: The junction departs from germline at one end; a sequencing error may be responsible. The chain recombines TRBV18 with TRBJ2-4; tentatively, D is TRBD1 (6 bases). This CDR3 spans 12 amino acids. Per the germline V gene, CDR1 is KGHSH and CDR2 is LQKENI. CDR3 nucleotide sequence: TGTGCCAGCTCACCATCCCGACAGGTACTAAGCTTC. Its translation: CASSPSRQVLSF. The entire variable domain, with the rest obtained from reference TRBV18 and TRBJ2-4, is as follows: NAGVMQNPRHLVRRRGQEARLRCSPMKGHSHVYWYRQLPEEGLKFMVYLQKENIIDESGMPKERFSAEFPKEGPSILRIQQVVRGDSAAYFCASSPSRQVLSFGAGTRLSVL.

The CDR3 bases are TGTGCCAGCAGCTTCTTCGGGAATCAGCCCCAGCATTTT. It codes for CASSFFGNQPQHF. The rearrangement uses TRBV11-2 and TRBJ1-5; D call uncertain. V was shortened by 3 bases and J by 4 bases, with 7 bases between the two germline ends. The germline V gene encodes CDR1 SGHAT and CDR2 FQNNGV. The CDR3 length is 13 residues. The full variable domain, rest sourced from reference TRBV11-2 and TRBJ1-5, is EAGVAQSPRYKIIEKRQSVAFWCNPISGHATLYWYQQILGQGPKLLIQFQNNGVVDDSQLPKDRFSAERLKGVDSTLKIQPAKLEDSAVYLCASSFFGNQPQHFGDGTRLSIL.

This clone occurred a few times. The chain carries TRBV5-1 and TRBJ2-4, with TRBD2 as a possible D gene (6 bases). The CDR3 sequence is 14 residues long. Trimming cost V 4 bases and J 0 bases, with 8 bases left between them. The germline CDR1 and CDR2 sequences are SGHRS and YFSETQ. The chain's CDR3 is CASSIAEAKNIQYF. The CDR3 DNA reads as TGCGCCAGCAGCATAGCGGAAGCCAAAAACATTCAGTACTTC.

The V and J genes are TRBV6-1 and TRBJ2-1, with a possible D match to TRBD2 (6 bases). The ends were cut back, 9 bases at V and 0 bases at J, with 12 bases in the middle. Germline V gives CDR1 MNHNS, CDR2 SASEGT. This CDR3 region has 14 residues. CDR3 sequence: CASWGVGSYNEQFF. CDR3 in DNA: TGTGCCAGTTGGGGGGTCGGCTCCTACAATGAGCAGTTCTTC.

The V call is TRBV18, the J call TRBJ1-1; 12 bases align to TRBD1. The germline V gene encodes CDR1 KGHSH and CDR2 LQKENI. Trimming cost V 0 bases and J 7 bases; bases outside gene matches: 9. The CDR3 runs 17 residues. The CDR3 DNA follows: TGTGCCAGCTCACCACCGGTGGGACAGGGGGCTTACGGTGAAGCTTTCTTT. Its translation is CASSPPVGQGAYGEAFF. The full variable domain, rest sourced from reference TRBV18 and TRBJ1-1, is NAGVMQNPRHLVRRRGQEARLRCSPMKGHSHVYWYRQLPEEGLKFMVYLQKENIIDESGMPKERFSAEFPKEGPSILRIQQVVRGDSAAYFCASSPPVGQGAYGEAFFGQGTRLTVV.

This clone was detected only once. The chain recombines TRBV28 with TRBJ2-7, with TRBD2 matching over 10 bases. CDR1 and CDR2 from the germline V gene are MDHEN and SYDVKM. Trimming took 8 bases from V and 0 from J; bases not matched to a gene: 1. The CDR3 is 13 amino acids. The CDR3 reads CASVAGGSYEQYF. CDR3 sequence (DNA): TGTGCCAGCGTAGCGGGAGGCTCCTACGAGCAGTACTTC.

The rearrangement uses TRBV14 and TRBJ2-7, with D maybe TRBD1 (5 bases). V lost 4 bases to trimming and J lost 2 bases, with 12 bases between them. There are 14 residues in the CDR3. The germline gives CDR1 SGHDN, CDR2 FVKESK. This CDR3 is CASSRQTATYEQYF. Here the CDR3 DNA reads TGTGCCAGCAGCCGCCAGACAGCTACCTACGAGCAGTACTTC.

This sequence joins TRBV2 and TRBJ2-7; possibly TRBD1 for D (6 bases). Germline loops: CDR1 SNHLY, CDR2 FYNNEI. V gave up 8 bases and J gave up 3 bases, with 26 bases separating them. The CDR3 runs to 17 residues. The CDR3 sequence is CASQGPFPQGSDYEQYF. DNA for the CDR3: TGTGCCAGCCAGGGCCCCTTTCCACAGGGTTCCGACTACGAGCAGTACTTC.

The chain uses TRBV9 and TRBJ2-1; 12 bases line up with TRBD2. Germline loops: CDR1 SGDLS, CDR2 YYNGEE. V lost 3 bases to trimming and J lost 8 bases; unmatched junction nucleotides: 9. The length of the CDR3 is 16 residues. CDR3 DNA sequence: TGTGCCAGCAGCGCCGCTAGCGGGGGGGTCGGGGATGAGCAGTTCTTC. Translating it yields CASSAASGGVGDEQFF.

J is TRBJ1-6 and V is TRBV13; 7 nucleotides match TRBD1. Germline CDR1 PRHDT, CDR2 FYEKMQ (reference sequence). This CDR3 is 20 amino acids long. Trimming took 4 bases from V and 0 from J; bases not matched to a gene: 15. The CDR3 coding sequence is TGTGCCAGCAGCTCCTCTACTTCAGGGGGTAAAAGCTCCTATAATTCACCCCTCCACTTT. It is translated as CASSSSTSGGKSSYNSPLHF. The full variable domain, in which reference TRBV13 and TRBJ1-6 provide the parts outside the CDR3, is AAGVIQSPRHLIKEKRETATLKCYPIPRHDTVYWYQQGPGQDPQFLISFYEKMQSDKGSIPDRFSAQQFSDYHSELNMSSLELGDSALYFCASSSSTSGGKSSYNSPLHFGNGTRLTVT.

This clone was seen a handful of times. The V gene is TRBV27, the J gene TRBJ2-7; 10 bases line up with TRBD1. The CDR3 contains 18 residues. V shed 3 bases, J shed 3 bases, and the junction held 14 bases outside the gene matches. Germline CDR1 is MNHEY and CDR2 is SMNVEV (reference sequence). DNA for the CDR3: TGTGCCAGCAGTTTCTATCCCCCGGGACAGGGGACTTTCTACGAGCAGTACTTC. Translated: CASSFYPPGQGTFYEQYF.

The chain uses TRBV27 and TRBJ2-1, with a weak D call TRBD1 (6 bases). V lost 3 bases to trimming and J lost 6 bases, with 15 bases between them. CDR3 length: 15 amino acids. CDR1 MNHEY and CDR2 SMNVEV come from the germline V gene (reference sequence). The CDR3 coding sequence is TGTGCCAGCAGTTTCGGTCAGGGGTCATTCAATGAGCAGTTCTTC. The encoded protein is CASSFGQGSFNEQFF.

The V call is TRBV7-3, the J call TRBJ2-2; a possible D gene is TRBD1 (6 bases). The CDR3 totals 15 residues. V lost 0 bases and J lost 4, with 9 bases in between. Germline V gives CDR1 SGHTA, CDR2 FQGTGA. The CDR3 loop is CASSLTGAGTGELFF. The CDR3 DNA follows: TGTGCCAGCAGCTTAACGGGGGCGGGCACCGGGGAGCTGTTTTTT. Full variable domain (missing parts from reference TRBV7-3 and TRBJ2-2): GAGVSQTPSNKVTEKGKYVELRCDPISGHTALYWYRQSLGQGPEFLIYFQGTGAADDSGLPNDRFFAVRPEGSVSTLKIQRTERGDSAVYLCASSLTGAGTGELFFGEGSRLTVL.

The chain carries TRBV30 and TRBJ2-5; perhaps TRBD2 as D (6 bases). The V end lost 3 bases, the J end lost 4 bases, and 18 bases lay between the germline ends. The CDR3 runs to 15 residues. The germline V gene encodes CDR1 GTSNPN and CDR2 SVGIG (reference sequence). The CDR3: CAWREGKRSPETQYF. The CDR3 DNA is TGTGCCTGGAGGGAGGGAAAGCGTTCCCCAGAGACCCAGTACTTC. The entire variable domain, with the rest obtained from reference TRBV30 and TRBJ2-5, is as follows: SQTIHQWPATLVQPVGSPLSLECTVEGTSNPNLYWYRQAAGRGLQLLFYSVGIGQISSEVPQNLSASRPQDRQFILSSKKLLLSDSGFYLCAWREGKRSPETQYFGPGTRLLVL.

This chain joins TRBV9 and TRBJ2-7, with a tentative D call TRBD2 (6 bases). CDR1 is SGDLS, CDR2 YYNGEE, per germline. CDR3 length: 14 amino acids. Trimming stripped 0 bases from V and 3 bases from J, with 10 bases between. Here the CDR3 DNA reads TGTGCCAGCAGCGTAGCCGAGGGAGGCTACGAGCAGTACTTC. It codes for CASSVAEGGYEQYF.

This chain links TRBV6-5 with TRBJ2-1; 8 nucleotides align to TRBD2. V shed 5 bases and J 8 bases; nucleotides not matched to a gene: 8. From germline, CDR1 is MNHEY and CDR2 SVGAGI. CDR3 length: 14 residues. The CDR3 DNA follows: TGTGCCAGCAGTGCGGGACTAGTCGCCGATGAGCAGTTCTTC. Translating it yields CASSAGLVADEQFF.

The chain employs TRBV6-4 and TRBJ1-4; TRBD1 aligns across 11 bases. Looked up from germline, CDR1 is MRHNA and CDR2 is SNTAGT. The CDR3 length is 15 residues. V lost 3 bases to trimming and J lost 7 bases; unmatched junction nucleotides: 4. The CDR3 region has the DNA TGTGCCAGCAGTGAAGGGACAGGGGGAGGTGAAAAACTGTTTTTT. Translation: CASSEGTGGGEKLFF.

V is TRBV7-3 and J is TRBJ2-7, with D maybe TRBD2 (5 bases). V was pared by 5 bases and J by 6 bases, with 14 bases between. The CDR3 spans 13 residues. Germline lookup yields CDR1 SGHTA and CDR2 FQGTGA. The CDR3 spells CASSQSGSSEQYF. CDR3 DNA sequence: TGTGCCAGCAGCCAATCGGGGTCAAGCGAGCAGTACTTC. The whole variable domain, filled in from reference TRBV7-3 and TRBJ2-7, reads GAGVSQTPSNKVTEKGKYVELRCDPISGHTALYWYRQSLGQGPEFLIYFQGTGAADDSGLPNDRFFAVRPEGSVSTLKIQRTERGDSAVYLCASSQSGSSEQYFGPGTRLTVT.

The CDR3 DNA is TGTGCCAGCTCAGAGACCCAGGGAAGGGCCTACGAGCAGTACTTC. It specifies CASSETQGRAYEQYF. This chain uses TRBV18 with TRBJ2-7; D is possibly TRBD1 (5 bases). The ends were cut back, 5 bases at V and 2 bases at J, with 16 bases in the middle. CDR3 length: 15 amino acids. Germline-derived CDR1 and CDR2 are KGHSH and LQKENI. The full variable domain, with the rest looked up from reference TRBV18 and TRBJ2-7, is NAGVMQNPRHLVRRRGQEARLRCSPMKGHSHVYWYRQLPEEGLKFMVYLQKENIIDESGMPKERFSAEFPKEGPSILRIQQVVRGDSAAYFCASSETQGRAYEQYFGPGTRLTVT.